The next 25 T cell receptor beta chains were all read from a single sample in a study of blood T cells in healthy people across ages. With a J-beta primer mix and a sample-barcoded 5' primer, a second PCR ran roughly 6 to 11 cycles. One entry per CDR3 protein, called by TCRdb with MiXCR from the 5' RACE reads. This table has about 1,000,000 distinct CDR3 sequences, 35% to 55% appearing once. The sequencing input was blood. The receptors were gathered from a woman in her sixties or seventies in good health.

V is TRBV10-3 and J is TRBJ2-1, with TRBD2 identical over 10 bases. The CDR3 is 13 residues long. The trim removed 6 bases at V and 6 bases at J, leaving 2 bases unmatched. The germline V gene encodes CDR1 ENHRY and CDR2 SYGVKD. The CDR3 sequence is CAIRAGGPNEQFF. The CDR3 coding sequence is TGTGCCATCAGAGCGGGAGGGCCCAATGAGCAGTTCTTC.

This rearrangement joins TRBV2 to TRBJ2-5; 7 positions agree with TRBD1. The V segment lost 5 bases and the J segment 4 bases; nucleotides outside the gene matches: 7. In germline, CDR1 is SNHLY, CDR2 FYNNEI. The CDR3 consists of 14 residues. CDR3 DNA sequence: TGTGCCAGCAGTCCTGTGACAGGGTCAGAGACCCAGTACTTC. Translating it yields CASSPVTGSETQYF.

This clonotype was seen once. The rearrangement uses TRBV10-3 and TRBJ1-1; D is perhaps TRBD1 (5 bases). The germline CDR1 and CDR2 sequences are ENHRY and SYGVKD. V was pared by 7 bases and J by 1 base, with 13 bases between. This CDR3 contains 14 residues. The CDR3 DNA reads TGTGCCATCACTCAGACAGATAGGAACACTGAAGCTTTCTTT. Protein product: CAITQTDRNTEAFF.

V and J are TRBV12-3 or TRBV12-4 and TRBJ2-1, with 13 bases that match TRBD2. The CDR3 contains 17 residues. The trim removed 6 bases at V and 7 bases at J, leaving 12 bases unmatched. This chain's CDR3 is CASRDPGTSGNRNEQFF. DNA for the CDR3: TGTGCCAGCAGGGATCCGGGGACTAGCGGGAACCGGAATGAGCAGTTCTTC.

V and J are TRBV20-1 and TRBJ2-5, with D maybe TRBD1 (5 bases). V gave up 1 base and J gave up 4 bases, with 7 bases separating them. The CDR3 totals 12 residues. In germline, CDR1 is DFQATT, CDR2 SNEGSKA (reference sequence). In DNA, the CDR3 is TGCAGTGCTAGAGCCAGGGTAGAGACCCAGTACTTC. It codes for CSARARVETQYF.

The table lists this clonotype with a few counts. The CDR3 is CASSWTEYEQYF. CDR3 in DNA: TGTGCCAGCAGCTGGACAGAGTACGAGCAGTACTTC. The genes are TRBV7-8 and TRBJ2-4; TRBD1 might be the D (6 bases). The DNA end is a closer match to TRBJ2-7, so the J assignment may be wrong. This CDR3 has 12 residues. The V gene's germline CDR1 is SGHVS and CDR2 FQNEAQ.

The chain couples TRBV3-1 to TRBJ2-7; D call uncertain. V dropped 1 base and J dropped 7 bases, with 11 bases sitting between them. Germline lookup yields CDR1 LGHDT and CDR2 YNNKEL (reference sequence). The CDR3 covers 13 residues. The CDR3 DNA reads as TGTGCCAGCAGCCAAGGCGGCATTGGGGAGCAGTACTTC. It translates to CASSQGGIGEQYF.

This clonotype was detected only a few times. The genes are TRBV27 and TRBJ2-7; D is ambiguous. Germline V gene sequence: CDR1 MNHEY, CDR2 SMNVEV (reference sequence). This CDR3 is 17 amino acids long. V was shortened by 0 bases and J by 2 bases, with 17 bases between the two germline ends. CDR3 DNA sequence: TGTGCCAGCAGTTTATCTACTGGCCCAACCTCCACCTACGAGCAGTACTTC. Translation gives CASSLSTGPTSTYEQYF.

The V call is TRBV6-5, the J call TRBJ1-2, with unresolved D. This CDR3 spans 13 amino acids. Germline V gene lookup returns CDR1 MNHEY and CDR2 SVGAGI. V dropped 6 bases and J dropped 7 bases, with 15 bases sitting between them. The CDR3, as DNA: TGTGCCAGCAGATCCCTGGGCGAACGTGGCTACACCTTC. Translating it yields CASRSLGERGYTF.

In this sample, this clonotype turned up a few times. The chain combines TRBV5-1 with TRBJ2-5; D possibly matches TRBD1 or TRBD2 (5 bases each). Germline V gene lookup returns CDR1 SGHRS and CDR2 YFSETQ. The CDR3 spans 14 residues. V was trimmed by 4 bases and J by 4 bases, leaving 14 bases between them. CDR3 DNA sequence: TGCGCCAGCAGCATGGCCGGGACGACAGAGACCCAGTACTTC. Its translation is CASSMAGTTETQYF.

V gene TRBV28 combines with J gene TRBJ2-7; maybe TRBD2 (5 bases). The germline gives CDR1 MDHEN, CDR2 SYDVKM. The V end was cut by 8 bases, the J end by 0 bases, with 17 bases between. The CDR3 has 15 residues. CDR3 loop: CASSPSGLSSYEQYF. For the CDR3, the DNA is TGTGCCAGCTCACCCAGCGGCCTCAGCTCCTACGAGCAGTACTTC.

The V call is TRBV9, the J call TRBJ1-2; 7 bases align to TRBD1. Germline values: CDR1 SGDLS, CDR2 YYNGEE. The length of the CDR3 is 15 residues. V lost 4 bases, J lost 4 bases, and 10 bases stayed unmatched. CDR3 amino acids: CASSQGGGTSYGYTF. The DNA of the CDR3 is TGTGCCAGCAGCCAGGGGGGGGGGACCTCCTATGGCTACACCTTC. The full variable domain, in which reference TRBV9 and TRBJ1-2 provide the parts outside the CDR3, is DSGVTQTPKHLITATGQRVTLRCSPRSGDLSVYWYQQSLDQGLQFLIQYYNGEERAKGNILERFSAQQFPDLHSELNLSSLELGDSALYFCASSQGGGTSYGYTFGSGTRLTVV.

The chain couples TRBV28 to TRBJ2-1; D unclear. The CDR3 is 13 residues long. Germline assignment: CDR1 MDHEN and CDR2 SYDVKM. Trimming left V 7 bases short and J 0 bases short, with 7 bases between. CDR3 DNA sequence: TGTGCCAGCATTATGAGCTCCTACAATGAGCAGTTCTTC. It translates to CASIMSSYNEQFF.

The chain joins TRBV5-1 to TRBJ1-4, with a possible D match to TRBD1 (5 bases). This CDR3 is 15 amino acids long. V was cut by 0 bases and J by 7 bases, with 13 bases left in between. Germline CDR1 SGHRS, CDR2 YFSETQ. The CDR3 here is CASSLEGARSEKLFF. The CDR3 coding sequence is TGCGCCAGCAGCTTGGAAGGGGCGAGGAGTGAAAAACTGTTTTTT.

V usage is TRBV12-3 or TRBV12-4 and J usage is TRBJ2-7; TRBD2 matches at 8 bases. The J call is in doubt because the DNA end fits TRBJ2-5 better. CDR3 length equals 15 residues. CDR3 protein: CASGIIAGSGETQYF. The CDR3 DNA follows: TGTGCCAGCGGAATAATAGCGGGATCAGGAGAGACCCAGTACTTC.

The chain combines TRBV20-1 with TRBJ1-6; unclear D gene. Germline loops: CDR1 DFQATT, CDR2 SNEGSKA (reference sequence). The CDR3 is 12 residues long. With 3 bases removed from V and 8 bases from J, the gap between germline ends came to 8 bases. The CDR3 sequence: CSASQADSPLHF. CDR3 coding DNA: TGCAGTGCTAGCCAGGCCGATTCACCCCTCCACTTT.

The rearrangement joins TRBV6-6 to TRBJ2-7; D not resolved. The V end lost 5 bases, the J end lost 2 bases, and 16 bases lay between the germline ends. This CDR3 comprises 15 residues. Germline assignment: CDR1 MNHNY and CDR2 SVGAGI (reference sequence). CDR3: CASSDYASGAYEQYF. The CDR3, as DNA: TGTGCCAGCAGTGATTACGCTAGTGGGGCCTACGAGCAGTACTTC.

This clonotype was picked up a small number of times. This chain links TRBV27 with TRBJ2-7, with 8 bases fitting TRBD2. The trim removed 5 bases at V and 3 bases at J, leaving 12 bases unmatched. Germline CDR1 is MNHEY and CDR2 is SMNVEV (reference sequence). CDR3 length: 16 amino acids. The CDR3 DNA reads TGTGCCAGCAGTCAATACCCCGGGACTAGGAACTACGAGCAGTACTTC. This gives the protein CASSQYPGTRNYEQYF.

The rearrangement joins TRBV6-4 to TRBJ2-1, with TRBD1 matching over 8 bases. CDR1 and CDR2 from the germline V gene are MRHNA and SNTAGT. This CDR3 is built from 13 residues. V lost 5 bases, J lost 9 bases, and 6 bases stayed unmatched. The CDR3 DNA reads TGTGCCAGCAGTACTGACAGGGGAAGTGAGCAGTTCTTC. Translating gives CASSTDRGSEQFF.

The J gene is TRBJ1-1, the V gene TRBV12-3 or TRBV12-4, with TRBD1 as a possible D gene (5 bases). This CDR3 spans 12 amino acids. The V end was cut by 4 bases, the J end by 11 bases, with 14 bases between. In DNA, the CDR3 is TGTGCCAGCAGTTCTTCCGGGACGAGGGCTTTCTTT. The encoded protein is CASSSSGTRAFF.

V is TRBV11-1 and J is TRBJ2-5, with 7 bases aligning to TRBD2. Germline V CDR1 and CDR2: SGHAT, FQDESV (reference sequence). The CDR3 covers 16 residues. Unmatched junction bases numbered 6, after V lost 2 bases and J lost 0 bases. CDR3 residues: CASSLNYGRDQETQYF. The DNA of the CDR3 is TGTGCCAGCAGCTTAAACTATGGGAGGGACCAAGAGACCCAGTACTTC.

V usage is TRBV14 and J usage is TRBJ1-5; D is unclear. CDR1 and CDR2 (germline): SGHDN, FVKESK. Trimming shortened V by 2 bases and J by 7 bases, and 18 bases separated the two germline ends. The CDR3 spans 16 residues. CDR3 DNA: TGTGCCAGCAGCCAACGGTTATTCGGGGTTTGGCAGCCCCAGCATTTT. Translated: CASSQRLFGVWQPQHF.

The chain combines TRBV7-2 with TRBJ2-7, with D perhaps TRBD1 or TRBD2 (6 bases each). The CDR3 has 16 residues. Germline CDR1 is SGHTA and CDR2 is FQGNSA. V lost 2 bases and J 2 bases, leaving 16 bases between the germline ends. The CDR3 nucleotides are TGTGCCAGCAGCTTACTCCCGACGGGGGCAACCTACGAGCAGTACTTC. Translation gives CASSLLPTGATYEQYF.

The genes are TRBV28 and TRBJ2-7; 7 bases are a match to TRBD2. V gave up 5 bases and J gave up 2 bases; unmatched junction bases: 6. This CDR3 contains 14 residues. Germline V CDR1 and CDR2: MDHEN, SYDVKM. In DNA form, the CDR3 reads TGTGCCAGCAGTGTGGGAGGGATTACCTACGAGCAGTACTTC. As protein: CASSVGGITYEQYF.

The chain couples TRBV5-1 to TRBJ2-4; TRBD2 is a possible D gene (6 bases). CDR1 and CDR2 (germline): SGHRS, YFSETQ. Trimming pared 4 bases from V and 6 bases from J, leaving 17 bases between. The CDR3 is made up of 15 amino acids. CDR3 in amino acids: CASSPTRDGGNIQYF. The DNA of the CDR3 is TGCGCCAGCAGCCCGACGCGGGATGGTGGAAACATTCAGTACTTC. The full variable domain, with the rest looked up from reference TRBV5-1 and TRBJ2-4, is KAGVTQTPRYLIKTRGQQVTLSCSPISGHRSVSWYQQTPGQGLQFLFEYFSETQRNKGNFPGRFSGRQFSNSRSEMNVSTLELGDSALYLCASSPTRDGGNIQYFGAGTRLSVL.